Listed here are 24 T cell receptor beta chains from one sample, sequenced in a study of T-cell reconstitution after alpha-beta-depleted transplantation in children. Preparation of the TCRbeta library involved a method that used unique molecular identifiers. A single record per CDR3 protein comes from TCRdb applying MiXCR to the PCR reads. The profile shows about 150,000 distinct CDR3 sequences, 11% of them singletons. The sample consisted of PBMCs, taken before TCRalphabeta/CD19-depleted stem cell transplant. Every receptor here comes from a boy aged 2-15 years with acute myeloid leukemia, due to receive a stem cell transplant.

This clonotype was detected many times. This chain uses TRBV7-3 with TRBJ2-3, with D possibly being TRBD1 (6 bases). Trimming shortened V by 2 bases and J by 0 bases, and 15 bases separated the two germline ends. Germline V gene data show CDR1 as SGHTA and CDR2 as FQGTGA. This CDR3 has 17 amino acids. This chain's CDR3 is CASSLGRAGASTDTQYF. The CDR3 nucleotides read TGTGCCAGCAGCTTAGGTCGGGCAGGGGCCAGCACAGATACGCAGTATTTT.

This clonotype was observed at least ten times. This chain links TRBV9 with TRBJ2-1, with D possibly being TRBD2 (7 bases). Germline lookup yields CDR1 SGDLS and CDR2 YYNGEE. The V and J ends lost 0 bases and 7 bases respectively, with 14 bases between them. This CDR3 spans 15 amino acids. CDR3 sequence: CASSVAGGSKNEQFF. CDR3 DNA sequence: TGTGCCAGCAGCGTAGCGGGGGGCTCCAAAAATGAGCAGTTCTTC.

At least ten counts were recorded for this clonotype. The V gene is TRBV12-3 or TRBV12-4, the J gene TRBJ2-2, with D possibly TRBD1 on 5 matching bases. CDR3 length equals 17 residues. Trimming removed 2 bases at V and 2 bases at J, with 15 bases between. CDR3 sequence (DNA): TGTGCCAGCAGTTTACCCGGATACGACAGAAACACCGGGGAGCTGTTTTTT. Its protein product is CASSLPGYDRNTGELFF.

V usage is TRBV7-3 and J usage is TRBJ1-1; D gene ambiguous. Trimming stripped 5 bases from V and 1 base from J, with 8 bases between. Germline CDR1 is SGHTA and CDR2 is FQGTGA. The CDR3 is 13 amino acids. The CDR3 region is CASSTSTNTEAFF. CDR3 DNA: TGTGCCAGCAGCACCAGCACGAACACTGAAGCTTTCTTT.

This sequence joins TRBV11-1 and TRBJ2-7; D may be TRBD2 (5 bases). V lost 1 base and J 0 bases, leaving 10 bases between the germline ends. The CDR3 totals 15 residues. The germline V gene has CDR1 SGHAT and CDR2 FQDESV (reference sequence). The DNA of the CDR3 is TGTGCCAGCAGCTTAGTGAGGAGGAGCTCCTACGAGCAGTACTTC. This codes for CASSLVRRSSYEQYF.

This clonotype was picked up many times. The chain is built from TRBV29-1 and TRBJ1-1; D not certain. The CDR3 consists of 13 residues. The germline CDR1 and CDR2 sequences are SQVTM and ANQGSEA. V was clipped by 2 bases and J by 2 bases, with 9 bases between them. The CDR3 protein is CSVEFGFNTEAFF. The CDR3 bases are TGCAGCGTTGAATTCGGATTTAACACTGAAGCTTTCTTT.

This clonotype was seen at least ten times. This chain links TRBV7-2 with TRBJ2-3, with D hard to call. V was pared by 1 base and J by 4 bases, with 12 bases between. The germline V gene encodes CDR1 SGHTA and CDR2 FQGNSA. The CDR3 is made up of 15 amino acids. Here the CDR3 reads CASSLVWTAADTQYF. As DNA, the CDR3 is TGTGCCAGCAGCTTAGTCTGGACCGCCGCAGATACGCAGTATTTT. The whole variable domain, remainder taken from reference TRBV7-2 and TRBJ2-3, is GAGVSQSPSNKVTEKGKDVELRCDPISGHTALYWYRQSLGQGLEFLIYFQGNSAPDKSGLPSDRFSAERTGGSVSTLTIQRTQQEDSAVYLCASSLVWTAADTQYFGPGTRLTVL.

Only one count was recorded for this clonotype. A read error is possible here, since a much larger clone lies one base away. The chain has TRBV6-5 and TRBJ2-7; perhaps TRBD2 as D (6 bases). Germline V gene data show CDR1 as MNHEY and CDR2 as SVGAGI. The CDR3 consists of 17 residues. Here the CDR3 reads CANSYSTAGPDPTEQYV. The CDR3 coding sequence is TGTGCCAACAGTTACTCGACCGCGGGGCCAGATCCGACCGAGCAGTACGTC.

This clonotype was observed many times. The rearrangement links TRBV25-1 to TRBJ2-2; D gene ambiguous. The CDR3 covers 13 residues. The V gene lost 5 bases and the J gene lost 5 bases, with 9 bases spanning the gap. Germline V CDR1 and CDR2: MGHDK, SYGVNS. The CDR3 is CASSKEQTGELFF. The DNA of the CDR3 is TGTGCCAGCAGTAAAGAACAGACCGGGGAGCTGTTTTTT. The complete variable domain, with remaining parts taken from reference TRBV25-1 and TRBJ2-2, reads EADIYQTPRYLVIGTGKKITLECSQTMGHDKMYWYQQDPGMELHLIHYSYGVNSTEKGDLSSESTVSRIRTEHFPLTLESARPSHTSQYLCASSKEQTGELFFGEGSRLTVL.

There are many counts of this clonotype. The rearrangement joins TRBV30 to TRBJ1-5; D may be TRBD1 (5 bases). Per the germline V gene, CDR1 is GTSNPN and CDR2 is SVGIG (reference sequence). V was clipped by 0 bases and J by 2 bases, with 5 bases between them. The CDR3 is 13 amino acids. CDR3 coding DNA: TGTGCCTGGAGTGTACAGGGCAATCAGCCCCAGCATTTT. Amino acids: CAWSVQGNQPQHF.

This clonotype occurred many times. The CDR3 protein is CASSSTQGANTGELFF. CDR3 DNA: TGCGCCAGCAGCTCAACACAGGGAGCGAACACCGGGGAGCTGTTTTTT. V and J are TRBV5-1 and TRBJ2-2; tentatively, D is TRBD1 (6 bases). V was cut by 3 bases and J by 0 bases, with 12 bases left in between. The CDR3 totals 16 residues. CDR1 is SGHRS and CDR2 is YFSETQ in the germline V gene. Filled out from reference TRBV5-1 and TRBJ2-2, the complete variable domain reads KAGVTQTPRYLIKTRGQQVTLSCSPISGHRSVSWYQQTPGQGLQFLFEYFSETQRNKGNFPGRFSGRQFSNSRSEMNVSTLELGDSALYLCASSSTQGANTGELFFGEGSRLTVL.

The V call is TRBV5-1, the J call TRBJ2-5, with TRBD2 matching over 14 bases. The CDR3 totals 20 residues. Trimming at V came to 4 bases and at J to 5 bases, leaving 19 bases not matched to a gene. Germline lookup yields CDR1 SGHRS and CDR2 YFSETQ. The CDR3 region is CASSLPPGLAGDQPRETQYF. Here the CDR3 DNA reads TGCGCCAGCAGCCTCCCCCCGGGACTAGCGGGAGATCAACCCAGGGAGACCCAGTACTTC.

On this clonotype itself: Being one base from a much bigger clone, this may be a read error. The chain uses TRBV3-1 and TRBJ2-1; 7 nucleotides agree with TRBD2. V lost 1 base to trimming and J lost 8 bases; unmatched junction nucleotides: 14. CDR3 length: 17 amino acids. Germline assignment: CDR1 LGHDT and CDR2 YNNKEL (reference sequence). The CDR3 DNA follows: TGTGCCAGCAGCCAAGTTCCACCGACTAGCTTGAGGGATGAGCAGTTCTTC. Translating it yields CASSQVPPTSLRDEQFF.

This clonotype came up many times. This chain connects TRBV6-1 to TRBJ1-4; no clear D. CDR3 size: 14 residues. Trimming shortened V by 1 base and J by 4 bases, and 7 bases separated the two germline ends. Germline V gene sequence: CDR1 MNHNS, CDR2 SASEGT. The CDR3 nucleotides are TGTGCCAGCAGTGAAGTCGGGCTTAATGAAAAACTGTTTTTT. Translation gives CASSEVGLNEKLFF.

Details on this clonotype: It may be a read error: a sequence one base away is much more abundant. This chain uses TRBV14 with TRBJ1-2, with TRBD1 as a possible D gene (6 bases). The CDR3 sequence is 15 residues long. Germline CDR1 SGHDN, CDR2 FVKESK. The CDR3 region is CASSQDRGAGYGDTF. For the CDR3, the DNA is TGTGCCAGCAGCCAAGACCGGGGGGCCGGCTATGGCGACACCTTC.

This clonotype occurred a few times. The CDR3 loop reads CASSLRAGGHQETQYF. The CDR3 DNA is TGTGCCAGCAGCTTGAGGGCGGGAGGTCACCAAGAGACCCAGTACTTC. The gene calls are TRBV5-5 and TRBJ2-5, with 8 bases fitting TRBD2. The ends lost 1 base at V and 0 bases at J; junction bases unmatched: 5. This CDR3 is 16 amino acids long. Germline lookup yields CDR1 SGHKS and CDR2 YYEKEE (reference sequence).

J is TRBJ2-7 and V is TRBV28; D possibly corresponds to TRBD1 (6 bases). The V gene's germline CDR1 is MDHEN and CDR2 SYDVKM. V was trimmed by 4 bases and J by 6 bases, leaving 13 bases between them. CDR3 length equals 13 residues. This CDR3 is CASSWPQGREQYV. DNA of the CDR3: TGTGCCAGCAGTTGGCCCCAGGGGCGCGAGCAGTACGTC.

This clonotype was found many times. The V call is TRBV7-8, the J call TRBJ2-1; unclear D gene. The germline gives CDR1 SGHVS, CDR2 FQNEAQ. There are 16 residues in the CDR3. V dropped 2 bases and J dropped 0 bases, with 11 bases sitting between them. The chain's CDR3 is CASSLKRTVSYNEQFF. Written as DNA, the CDR3 is TGTGCCAGCAGCTTAAAAAGGACGGTCTCCTACAATGAGCAGTTCTTC.

Only a few counts were recorded for this clonotype. The CDR3 coding sequence is TGTGCCAGCCGCTTATCGGACAGATACTATGGCTACACCTTC. Translation: CASRLSDRYYGYTF. This sequence joins TRBV6-5 and TRBJ1-2; D is perhaps TRBD1 (6 bases). CDR3 length: 14 amino acids. CDR1 is MNHEY and CDR2 is SVGAGI in the germline V gene. The ends were cut back, 8 bases at V and 3 bases at J, with 16 bases in the middle.

J is TRBJ2-5 and V is TRBV4-2; TRBD2 matches 7 bases. The V segment lost 5 bases and the J segment 7 bases; nucleotides outside the gene matches: 10. In germline, CDR1 is LGHNA, CDR2 YNFKEQ. CDR3 size: 14 residues. CDR3 nucleotide sequence: TGTGCCAGCAGCGAGGGACCCCGCGGGAGGACCCAGTACTTC. Its protein product is CASSEGPRGRTQYF.

This clonotype was seen at least ten times. This chain joins TRBV4-2 and TRBJ2-3; 9 bases are shared with TRBD1. The germline V gene encodes CDR1 LGHNA and CDR2 YNFKEQ. The CDR3 spans 15 residues. J lost 2 bases, V lost 3 bases, and 3 bases had no gene match. The DNA of the CDR3 is TGTGCCAGCAGCCACGGGACAGGGCTCACAGATACGCAGTATTTT. Its translation is CASSHGTGLTDTQYF.

This clonotype was found many times. The V gene is TRBV20-1, the J gene TRBJ1-6; 8 bases line up with TRBD1. Unmatched junction bases numbered 8, after V lost 6 bases and J lost 7 bases. The CDR3 is 14 residues long. CDR1 and CDR2 from the germline V gene are DFQATT and SNEGSKA (reference sequence). As DNA, the CDR3 is TGCAGTGCATCCAGGGGGCCGATAAATTCACCCCTCCACTTT. This encodes CSASRGPINSPLHF.

In this sample, this clonotype turned up many times. The J gene is TRBJ2-3, the V gene TRBV11-2; D is uncertain. The CDR3 runs to 15 residues. Per the germline V gene, CDR1 is SGHAT and CDR2 is FQNNGV. The germline V and J ends were trimmed by 1 base and 2 bases, with 10 bases remaining between them. As DNA, the CDR3 is TGTGCCAGCAGCTTAGTAGGTCATAACACAGATACGCAGTATTTT. Translated: CASSLVGHNTDTQYF.

This clonotype came up many times. The chain links TRBV15 to TRBJ2-5, with D possibly being TRBD1 (5 bases). The germline V and J ends were trimmed by 9 bases and 0 bases, with 11 bases remaining between them. This CDR3 is 13 amino acids long. CDR1 is LNHNV, CDR2 YYDKDF, per germline (reference sequence). The DNA for the CDR3 is TGTGCCACTCGACAGCTTTACCAAGAGACCCAGTACTTC. Its protein product is CATRQLYQETQYF.